These T cell receptor beta chains were read from a single sample in a study of blood T cell repertoires in COVID-19. The data were produced by immunoSEQ multiplex PCR, yet TCRdb's version contains in-frame clones alone and is incomplete. The sample has about 220,000 clones, roughly 87% seen once. Sequencing was done on a sample of peripheral blood. The receptors originated from a man aged 35 to 55 with active or convalescent COVID-19. CDR3s include the opening cysteine and the closing phenylalanine or tryptophan. Fields, in order: clone size, D gene, V gene, J gene, CDR3 DNA, CDR3 protein. D genes are given only for firm matches. Clone size is given for some rows only: seen once, a few or many times, or a class if the clone is expanded.

.	.	TRBV18	TRBJ1-2	TGTGCCAGCTCACCGGCAGGGTTAAACAGTGGCTACACCTTC	CASSPAGLNSGYTF
.	.	TRBV4-2	TRBJ2-5	TGTGCCAGCAGCCAAGTGGGCAGCCAAGAGACCCAGTACTTC	CASSQVGSQETQYF
many	TRBD1	TRBV27	TRBJ1-4	TGTGCCAGCAGACTTACAGGGGGCGGTAATGAAAAACTGTTTTTT	CASRLTGGGNEKLFF
.	TRBD2	TRBV12-3/TRBV12-4	TRBJ2-1	TGTGCCAGCAGAATACGCGGGGGGAATGAGCAGTTCTTC	CASRIRGGNEQFF
once	.	TRBV4-1	TRBJ1-1	TGCGCCAGCAGCCAAGATGGAGGGGCTGAAGCTTTCTTT	CASSQDGGAEAFF
.	.	TRBV28	TRBJ1-2	TGTGCCAGCAGTTTGGTAGGGGACTATGGCTACACCTTC	CASSLVGDYGYTF
.	.	TRBV21-1	TRBJ1-2	TGTGCCAGCAGCAAATCTGGGGGCGTTCGGCGTTCTAACTATGGCTACACCTTC	CASSKSGGVRRSNYGYTF
once	TRBD1	TRBV5-1	TRBJ2-7	TGCGCCAGCAGCTGGGGGACCGGGACAGCCTACGAGCAGTACTTC	CASSWGTGTAYEQYF
.	TRBD2	TRBV9	TRBJ2-7	TGTGCCAGCAGCGTAGAGAGCGGGACTTACTACGAGCAGTACTTC	CASSVESGTYYEQYF
.	TRBD1	TRBV25-1	TRBJ1-2	TGTGCCAGCAGTGACGGGACAGCCTATGGCTACACCTTC	CASSDGTAYGYTF
.	TRBD2	TRBV9	TRBJ2-1	TGTGCCAGCAGCGTAGAAACCGTAGCGGGAGGGCTAAGGGTTGAGCAGTTCTTC	CASSVETVAGGLRVEQFF
.	.	TRBV6-5	TRBJ1-2	TGTGCCAGCGGGGCCAGTCCTTGGGGCTACACCTTC	CASGASPWGYTF
once	TRBD1	TRBV6-5	TRBJ1-1	TGTGCCAGCAGCCAGAAAGGGGGCGCCACTGAAGCTTTCTTT	CASSQKGGATEAFF
.	TRBD1	TRBV5-6	TRBJ2-5	TGTGCCAGCAGCTTGGTCGGGGACAGCGTCGAGAAGACCCAGTACTTC	CASSLVGDSVEKTQYF
.	.	TRBV28	TRBJ1-1	TGTGCCAGCAGTTTTAGGTTGCAGGGGCTCGAAGCTTTCTTT	CASSFRLQGLEAFF
.	.	TRBV4-1	TRBJ2-7	TGCGCCAGCAGCCAAGAAAGTAATCTTCGCGGCGAGCAGTACTTC	CASSQESNLRGEQYF
.	.	TRBV19	TRBJ2-5	TGTGCCAGTAGCTCGGTAGTCCAAGAGACCCAGTACTTC	CASSSVVQETQYF
.	.	TRBV18	TRBJ1-3	TGTGCCAGCTCACCACCGTCTTCCTTGAGCTCTGGAAACACCATATATTTT	CASSPPSSLSSGNTIYF